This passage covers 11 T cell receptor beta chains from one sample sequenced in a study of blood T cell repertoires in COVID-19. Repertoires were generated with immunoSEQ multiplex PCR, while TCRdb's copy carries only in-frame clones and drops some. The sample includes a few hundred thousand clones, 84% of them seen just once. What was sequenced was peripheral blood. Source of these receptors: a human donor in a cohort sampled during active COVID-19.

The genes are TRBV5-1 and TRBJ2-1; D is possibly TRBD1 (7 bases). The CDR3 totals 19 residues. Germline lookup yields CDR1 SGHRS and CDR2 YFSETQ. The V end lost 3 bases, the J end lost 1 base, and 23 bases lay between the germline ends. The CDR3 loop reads CASSSQGRATGVSYNEQFF. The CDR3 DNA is TGCGCCAGCAGCTCACAGGGGCGAGCAACGGGAGTTTCCTACAATGAGCAGTTCTTC.

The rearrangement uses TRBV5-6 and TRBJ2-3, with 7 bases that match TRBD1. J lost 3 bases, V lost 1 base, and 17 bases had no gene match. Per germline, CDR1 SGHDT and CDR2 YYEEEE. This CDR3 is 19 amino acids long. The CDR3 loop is CASSLRGQAALGRTDTQYF. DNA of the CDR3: TGTGCCAGCAGCTTGAGAGGACAGGCCGCGCTAGGACGTACAGATACGCAGTATTTT.

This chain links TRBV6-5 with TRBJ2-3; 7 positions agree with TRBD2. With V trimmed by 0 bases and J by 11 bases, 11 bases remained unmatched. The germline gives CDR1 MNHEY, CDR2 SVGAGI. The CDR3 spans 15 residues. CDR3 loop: CASSYSERGRWEQYF. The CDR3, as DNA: TGTGCCAGCAGTTACTCGGAGCGGGGACGGTGGGAGCAGTATTTT.

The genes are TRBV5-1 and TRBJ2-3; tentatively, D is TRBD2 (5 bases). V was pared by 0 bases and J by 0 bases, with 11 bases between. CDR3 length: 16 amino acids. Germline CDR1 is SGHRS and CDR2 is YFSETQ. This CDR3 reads CASSLARGASTDTQYF. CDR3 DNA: TGCGCCAGCAGCTTGGCTCGGGGAGCTAGCACAGATACGCAGTATTTT.

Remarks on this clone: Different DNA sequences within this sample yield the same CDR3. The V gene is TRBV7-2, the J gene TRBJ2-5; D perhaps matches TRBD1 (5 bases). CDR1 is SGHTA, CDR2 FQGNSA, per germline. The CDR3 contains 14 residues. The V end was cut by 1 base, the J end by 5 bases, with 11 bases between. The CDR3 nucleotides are TGTGCCAGCAGCTTAGGGGCAGGGTCCGAGACCCAGTACTTC. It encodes CASSLGAGSETQYF.

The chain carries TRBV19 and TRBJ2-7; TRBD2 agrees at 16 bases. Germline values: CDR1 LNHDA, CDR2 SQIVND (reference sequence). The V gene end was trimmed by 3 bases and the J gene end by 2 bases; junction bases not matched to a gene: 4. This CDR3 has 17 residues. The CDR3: CASSIYGTSGRAYEQYF. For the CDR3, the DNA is TGTGCCAGTAGTATCTATGGGACTAGCGGGAGGGCCTACGAGCAGTACTTC.

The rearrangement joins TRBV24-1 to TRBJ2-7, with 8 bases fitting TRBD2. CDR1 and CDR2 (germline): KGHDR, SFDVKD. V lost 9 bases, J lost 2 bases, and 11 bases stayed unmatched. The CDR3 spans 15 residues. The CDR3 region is CATRGSSGKPYEQYF. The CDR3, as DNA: TGTGCCACCCGCGGGAGTAGCGGGAAACCCTACGAGCAGTACTTC.

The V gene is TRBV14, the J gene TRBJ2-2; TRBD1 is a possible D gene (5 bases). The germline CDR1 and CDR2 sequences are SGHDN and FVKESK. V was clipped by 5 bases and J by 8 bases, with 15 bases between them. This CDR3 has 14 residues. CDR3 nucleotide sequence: TGTGCCAGCAGCGGGTCCAGGGTGTCGGGGGAGCTGTTTTTT. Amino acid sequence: CASSGSRVSGELFF.

CDR3 nucleotides: TGTGCCAGCAGCTTATCGAGGGGCGGGGCCAGCCAAGAGACCCAGTACTTC. Its translation: CASSLSRGGASQETQYF. The chain recombines TRBV7-9 with TRBJ2-5; the D gene is possibly TRBD2 (6 bases). V gave up 2 bases and J gave up 1 base, with 17 bases separating them. CDR3 length: 17 amino acids. Germline values: CDR1 SEHNR, CDR2 FQNEAQ (reference sequence).

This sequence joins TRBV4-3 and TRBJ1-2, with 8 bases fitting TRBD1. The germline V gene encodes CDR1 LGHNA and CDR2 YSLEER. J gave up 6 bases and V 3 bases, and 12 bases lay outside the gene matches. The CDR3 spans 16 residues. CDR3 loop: CASSQGTRTGGDGYTF. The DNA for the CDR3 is TGCGCCAGCAGCCAGGGGACAAGAACAGGGGGGGATGGCTACACCTTC.

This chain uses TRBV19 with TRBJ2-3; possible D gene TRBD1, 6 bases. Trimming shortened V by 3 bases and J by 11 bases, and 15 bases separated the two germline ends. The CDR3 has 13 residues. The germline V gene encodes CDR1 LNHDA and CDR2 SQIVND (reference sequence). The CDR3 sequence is CASSMEPGQRQYF. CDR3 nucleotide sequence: TGTGCCAGTAGTATGGAGCCGGGACAAAGGCAGTATTTT.